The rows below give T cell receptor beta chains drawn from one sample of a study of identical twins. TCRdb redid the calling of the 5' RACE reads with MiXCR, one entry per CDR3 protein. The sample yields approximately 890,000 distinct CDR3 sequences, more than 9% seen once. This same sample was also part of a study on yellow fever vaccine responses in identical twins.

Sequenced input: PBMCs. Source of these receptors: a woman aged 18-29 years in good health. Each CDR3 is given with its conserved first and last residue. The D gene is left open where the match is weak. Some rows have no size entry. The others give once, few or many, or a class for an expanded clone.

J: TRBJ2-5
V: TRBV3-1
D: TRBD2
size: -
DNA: TGTGCCAGCAGCCAAGATTCTTTCAGCGGGGGGCAAGAGACCCAGTACTTC
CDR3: CASSQDSFSGGQETQYF

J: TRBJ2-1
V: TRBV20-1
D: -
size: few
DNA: TGCAGTGCTAGAGCGGAACCGAGCTCCTACAATGAGCAGTTCTTC
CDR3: CSARAEPSSYNEQFF

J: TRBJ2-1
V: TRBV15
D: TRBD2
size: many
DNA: TGTGCCACCAGCAGAGGGACTAGCGGGAGCTCCTACAATGAGCAGTTCTTC
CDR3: CATSRGTSGSSYNEQFF

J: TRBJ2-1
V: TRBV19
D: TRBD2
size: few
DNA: TGTGCCAGTAGGACGACTAGCGGGAGGGTTTTGAATGAGCAGTTCTTC
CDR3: CASRTTSGRVLNEQFF

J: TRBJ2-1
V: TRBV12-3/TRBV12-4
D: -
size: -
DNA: TGTGCCAGCAGTTTAGGTCTCAGGAATTCCTACAATGAGCAGTTCTTC
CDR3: CASSLGLRNSYNEQFF

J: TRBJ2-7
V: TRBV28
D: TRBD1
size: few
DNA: TGTGCCAGCAGTTTTACAGGGGTGGCGTCCTACGAGCAGTACTTC
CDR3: CASSFTGVASYEQYF

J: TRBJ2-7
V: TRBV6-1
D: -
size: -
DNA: TGTGCCAGCAAACAACGGGGAGTCGGATACGAGCAGTACTTC
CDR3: CASKQRGVGYEQYF

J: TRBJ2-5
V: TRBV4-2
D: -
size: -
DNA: TGTGCCAGCAGCCAAGATCCGTCGTACGAGACCCAGTACTTC
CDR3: CASSQDPSYETQYF

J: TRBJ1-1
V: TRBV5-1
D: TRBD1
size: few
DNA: TGCGCCAGCAGCTTGAAACCGACAGGGTCGAACACTGAAGCTTTCTTT
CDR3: CASSLKPTGSNTEAFF

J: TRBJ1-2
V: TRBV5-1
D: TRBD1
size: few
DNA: TGCGCCAGCAGCTCCGGGACAGGGGAAGGGAACTATGGCTACACCTTC
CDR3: CASSSGTGEGNYGYTF